The 19 T cell receptor beta chains presented below share a single source sample, sequenced in a study of T cell responses to AZD1222 COVID-19 vaccine. Libraries were prepared by immunoSEQ multiplex PCR; TCRdb keeps only in-frame clonotypes and omits some of them. The sample lists more than 95,000 clones, more than 75% occurring once. Sequenced material: peripheral blood, taken 28 days after the second dose of the MenACWY control vaccine. These receptors were collected from an adult who received the MenACWY meningococcal vaccine as a control.

The V and J genes are TRBV6-2 or TRBV6-3 and TRBJ1-2, with D perhaps TRBD1 (5 bases). The germline V gene has CDR1 MNHEY and CDR2 SVGEGT. The V end was cut by 5 bases, the J end by 2 bases, with 12 bases between. The CDR3 covers 14 residues. This CDR3 reads CASSRGTVNYGYTF. DNA of the CDR3: TGTGCCAGCAGTCGGGGGACGGTGAACTATGGCTACACCTTC.

This clone was detected once. This chain links TRBV19 with TRBJ2-7; TRBD2 matches 8 bases. The CDR3 loop spans 13 amino acids. Germline-derived CDR1 and CDR2 are LNHDA and SQIVND (reference sequence). After removal of 3 bases from V and 4 bases from J, the junction contained 2 bases not matched to a gene. CDR3 bases: TGTGCCAGTAGTATGACGGGAGGGTACGAGCAGTACTTC. Translated, it gives CASSMTGGYEQYF.

The V and J genes are TRBV7-3 and TRBJ1-6, with D unresolved. V gave up 3 bases and J gave up 7 bases, with 7 bases separating them. In germline, CDR1 is SGHTA, CDR2 FQGTGA. There are 13 residues in the CDR3. The CDR3 here is CASSFGPNSPLHF. The CDR3 DNA reads as TGTGCCAGCAGCTTCGGACCCAATTCACCCCTCCACTTT.

This clone was counted a single time. The chain recombines TRBV28 with TRBJ1-1, with D possibly matching TRBD1 (6 bases). V lost 0 bases to trimming and J lost 10 bases, with 12 bases between them. The CDR3 consists of 13 residues. Germline assignment: CDR1 MDHEN and CDR2 SYDVKM. The CDR3 region has the DNA TGTGCCAGCAGTTTATGGGGGGCCTGGGGAGCTTTCTTT. Residues: CASSLWGAWGAFF.

A single count supports this clone. V gene TRBV10-3 combines with J gene TRBJ2-7; 7 nucleotides match TRBD2. The germline V gene encodes CDR1 ENHRY and CDR2 SYGVKD. Unmatched junction bases numbered 12, after V lost 10 bases and J lost 0 bases. The CDR3 runs to 15 residues. Written as DNA, the CDR3 is TGTGCCACCAGGGTGGGGGAGGGAAGCTCCTACGAGCAGTACTTC. Translation gives CATRVGEGSSYEQYF.

The chain joins TRBV28 to TRBJ1-1; D is perhaps TRBD1 (5 bases). The CDR3 consists of 16 residues. V lost 2 bases and J lost 1, with 14 bases in between. Germline lookup yields CDR1 MDHEN and CDR2 SYDVKM. The CDR3 region has the DNA TGTGCCAGCAGTTTAGATAGGGGACGGGGGAACACTGAAGCTTTCTTT. It is translated as CASSLDRGRGNTEAFF. The entire variable domain, with the rest obtained from reference TRBV28 and TRBJ1-1, is as follows: DVKVTQSSRYLVKRTGEKVFLECVQDMDHENMFWYRQDPGLGLRLIYFSYDVKMKEKGDIPEGYSVSREKKERFSLILESASTNQTSMYLCASSLDRGRGNTEAFFGQGTRLTVV.

This clone was found a few times. The identical CDR3 is also encoded by other nucleotide sequences in the sample. The V and J genes are TRBV5-1 and TRBJ1-2; no reliable D call. The CDR3 is 12 residues long. The V gene's germline CDR1 is SGHRS and CDR2 YFSETQ. The V end lost 4 bases, the J end lost 6 bases, and 10 bases lay between the germline ends. The CDR3 loop reads CASSPDVDGYTF. The CDR3 DNA reads TGCGCCAGCAGCCCCGACGTAGATGGCTACACCTTC.

This clone came up a few times. This chain uses TRBV6-5 with TRBJ2-6; D is unclear. Deletions cut 6 bases from V and 0 bases from J, with 9 bases between. CDR1 MNHEY and CDR2 SVGAGI come from the germline V gene. This CDR3 region has 15 residues. CDR3 nucleotide sequence: TGTGCCAGCAGCCGACGGATCTCTGGGGCCAACGTCCTGACTTTC. Its protein is CASSRRISGANVLTF.

This clone occurred a few times. The gene calls are TRBV19 and TRBJ1-1; the match to TRBD1 covers 7 bases. The junction had 13 bases not matched to a gene; V was cut back by 5 bases and J by 1 base. Germline assignment: CDR1 LNHDA and CDR2 SQIVND (reference sequence). This CDR3 has 17 residues. CDR3 protein: CASSPFTGAGKNTEAFF. The CDR3 coding sequence is TGTGCCAGTAGTCCCTTTACAGGGGCGGGCAAGAACACTGAAGCTTTCTTT.

The chain is built from TRBV10-3 and TRBJ1-1; D unresolved. V was shortened by 8 bases and J by 6 bases, with 16 bases between the two germline ends. Germline V gene data show CDR1 as ENHRY and CDR2 as SYGVKD. The CDR3 has 13 residues. CDR3 loop: CAIGPDSYSEAFF. CDR3 nucleotides: TGTGCCATCGGCCCAGATTCGTACTCTGAAGCTTTCTTT.

The chain employs TRBV4-3 and TRBJ1-1; D unresolved. The CDR3 totals 14 residues. The V gene's germline CDR1 is LGHNA and CDR2 YSLEER. The V gene lost 3 bases and the J gene lost 2 bases, with 10 bases spanning the gap. This chain's CDR3 is CASSQYVENTEAFF. In DNA form, the CDR3 reads TGCGCCAGCAGCCAGTACGTAGAAAACACTGAAGCTTTCTTT.

The V and J genes are TRBV4-2 and TRBJ1-1, with a possible D match to TRBD1 (5 bases). This CDR3 has 16 amino acids. Trimming removed 0 bases from V and 10 bases from J, with 21 bases in between. The germline gives CDR1 LGHNA, CDR2 YNFKEQ. The CDR3 DNA is TGTGCCAGCAGCCAAGATCCTGGCAGGGAGTCCGCCGGAGCTTTCTTT. Amino acids: CASSQDPGRESAGAFF.

This sequence joins TRBV6-5 and TRBJ1-4; D ambiguous. Trimming removed 5 bases from V and 7 bases from J, with 11 bases in between. This CDR3 is built from 13 residues. Per the germline V gene, CDR1 is MNHEY and CDR2 is SVGAGI. The CDR3 protein is CASSKTVSEKLFF. CDR3 nucleotide sequence: TGTGCCAGCAGTAAGACTGTCAGTGAAAAACTGTTTTTT.

The V call is TRBV24-1, the J call TRBJ2-5; D may match TRBD1 or TRBD2 (5 bases each). Germline CDR1 reads KGHDR; CDR2 reads SFDVKD. The germline V and J ends were trimmed by 4 bases and 1 base, with 6 bases remaining between them. The CDR3 is 13 residues long. Here the CDR3 DNA reads TGTGCCACCAGTGAGGGGGTCCAAGAGACCCAGTACTTC. Translation: CATSEGVQETQYF.

This chain joins TRBV7-2 and TRBJ1-2; 8 nucleotides match TRBD1. Trimming took 5 bases from V and 0 from J; bases not matched to a gene: 11. The V gene's germline CDR1 is SGHTA and CDR2 FQGNSA. The CDR3 covers 17 residues. For the CDR3, the DNA is TGTGCCAGCAGCATCGGATCCGGGACAGGCTCTAACTATGGCTACACCTTC. Encoded protein: CASSIGSGTGSNYGYTF.

The J gene is TRBJ1-1, the V gene TRBV5-1; D remains ambiguous. Trimming pared 2 bases from V and 2 bases from J, leaving 7 bases between. The CDR3 runs 13 residues. Germline CDR1 is SGHRS and CDR2 is YFSETQ. CDR3 residues: CASSFEGNTEAFF. In nucleotides, the CDR3 is TGCGCCAGCAGCTTCGAGGGAAACACTGAAGCTTTCTTT.

The J gene is TRBJ1-6, the V gene TRBV7-8, with TRBD1 matching 7 bases. The CDR3 is 18 amino acids. Germline-derived CDR1 and CDR2 are SGHVS and FQNEAQ. V lost 0 bases, J lost 14 bases, and 19 bases stayed unmatched. The CDR3 DNA reads as TGTGCCAGCAGCTTAGCGAATTTACCCTGGACAGGCGATAGGGCCCTCCACTTT. Translated, it gives CASSLANLPWTGDRALHF.

This clone was seen just once. The chain's CDR3 is CASSPGDQPQHF. CDR3 nucleotide sequence: TGTGCCAGCTCACCCGGCGATCAGCCCCAGCATTTT. This chain uses TRBV18 with TRBJ1-5, with D unresolved. CDR1 is KGHSH and CDR2 is LQKENI in the germline V gene. V shed 3 bases and J shed 5 bases, with 5 bases lying between them. The CDR3 has 12 residues.

The rearrangement links TRBV7-2 to TRBJ2-3; TRBD2 is a possible D gene (6 bases). CDR1 and CDR2 from the germline V gene are SGHTA and FQGNSA. Trimming took 7 bases from V and 0 from J, leaving 14 bases between them. The CDR3 extends over 15 amino acids. DNA for the CDR3: TGTGCCAGCACCCCTTTAGGGAGGAGCACAGATACGCAGTATTTT. It yields the protein CASTPLGRSTDTQYF.